This T cell receptor (beta chain) was profiled in a study of cytomegalovirus exposure and HLA in healthy donors. A few counts support this clone. Its cognate antigen is unknown. The PCR made use of 60 Vbeta and 13 Jbeta primers. TCRdb's table, derived via immunoSEQ multiplex PCR, lists solely in-frame clones and lacks some. The sample holds about 150,000 clones; about two thirds are singletons and the top ten take over 2%. Overall study results and limits: A later analysis, which compared TCR beta chains of equal frequency, found the HLA-associated ones more clonally expanded. In a later analysis, a missense DCLRE1C variant was linked to TCR beta V- and J-gene trimming.

Germline loops: CDR1 SGHTA, CDR2 FQGNSA. The CDR3 runs 14 residues. Trimming left V 2 bases short and J 4 bases short, with 11 bases between. The sample consisted of PBMCs. The source is a man aged 40-50 years in good health and CMV-seronegative. The chain employs TRBV7-2 and TRBJ2-5; tentatively, D is TRBD2 (6 bases). The CDR3 DNA is TGTGCCAGCAGCTTATCCGGGACTCGAGAGACCCAGTACTTC. Its protein is CASSLSGTRETQYF.